The present TCR beta chain was sequenced within a study of CD4 T cells in relation to SARS-CoV-2 and coronaviruses. Study-level information: TCR beta CDR3s were sequenced after roughly nine-day antigen culture of PBMCs.

TCRdb's copy holds only in-frame clones and misses some; the assay was immunoSEQ multiplex PCR. The sample yields about 18,000 clones, about 80% seen once. The unexposed donors gave CD4+ T cells in about 2010-2019, prior to COVID-19. After roughly ten days of culture, CD4+ T cells were isolated. The germline V gene encodes CDR1 KGHSH and CDR2 LQKENI. V gave up 0 bases and J gave up 2 bases, with 11 bases separating them. This CDR3 region has 15 residues. As to this clone: Its matching antigen is unknown.

Specimen: CD4+ T cells from PBMCs, cultured in vitro. The receptor was isolated from a human donor in good health. The chain has TRBV18 and TRBJ2-7; D is undetermined. Written as DNA, the CDR3 is TGTGCCAGCTCACCACCCGTAGGCCGGGCCTACGAGCAGTACTTC. Protein product: CASSPPVGRAYEQYF. Looking up the rest from reference TRBV18 and TRBJ2-7 gives the full variable domain: NAGVMQNPRHLVRRRGQEARLRCSPMKGHSHVYWYRQLPEEGLKFMVYLQKENIIDESGMPKERFSAEFPKEGPSILRIQQVVRGDSAAYFCASSPPVGRAYEQYFGPGTRLTVT.